The following is a TCR beta chain sequence with its context. Clones were sequenced by immunoSEQ multiplex PCR, and TCRdb holds only the in-frame ones, with some missing. The table includes under 40,000 clones, roughly nine tenths detected once. This CDR3 spans 13 amino acids. With 7 bases clipped from V and 4 bases from J, the junction kept 3 bases outside the gene matches. Germline-derived CDR1 and CDR2 are SGDLS and YYNGEE. The source of the sample is a study of T cell changes during pregnancy in multiple sclerosis. The TCR was taken from a female donor with multiple sclerosis, enrolled in a pregnancy study. The sample was CD8+ T cells from peripheral blood mononuclear cells, taken after pregnancy. The chain combines TRBV9 with TRBJ2-1; 9 bases are shared with TRBD2. For the CDR3, the DNA is TGTGCCAGCGCGGGGGGGCCTTACAATGAGCAGTTCTTC. This encodes CASAGGPYNEQFF.